This T cell receptor beta chain was retrieved from a study of beta chain features in type 1 diabetes. This clone was recorded a few times. The sequenced template was cDNA made from the entire isolated RNA. This table comes from immunoSEQ multiplex PCR, and its TCRdb copy is limited to in-frame clones, with some not included. The data show 400,000 to 450,000 clones, approximately 15% seen once. The sequence was collected from a man aged 25 to 40 in good health. The sample comprised naive CD4+ T cells from blood.

This chain's CDR3 is CASSPPNQPQHF. CDR3 in DNA: TGTGCCAGCAGTCCCCCCAATCAGCCCCAGCATTTT. The chain carries TRBV28 and TRBJ1-5; D ambiguous. The CDR3 totals 12 residues. Trimming stripped 5 bases from V and 3 bases from J, with 5 bases between. The germline V gene has CDR1 MDHEN and CDR2 SYDVKM.